This T cell receptor (beta chain) was retrieved from a study of OX40 agonist ivuxolimab in advanced cancers. Overall study: The mean age was roughly 60 years, ranging from 23 to 79, with more than 70% of participants male.

The germline V gene has CDR1 SGHNT and CDR2 YENEEA. The CDR3 consists of 13 residues. The V and J ends lost 4 bases and 2 bases respectively, with 9 bases between them. Sequencing used immunoSEQ multiplex PCR; TCRdb keeps in-frame clones, though not all of them. Among over 100,000 clones, over 85% were seen once, and the ten largest hold roughly 0.15%. At baseline, cycle 4 day 1, and cycle 7 day 1, blood was sampled. This specimen was CD4+ or CD8+ T cells sorted from blood, taken in a trial of the OX40 agonist ivuxolimab. The genes are TRBV11-3 and TRBJ2-7; D could derive from TRBD1 or TRBD2 (5 bases each). This receptor was identified in an adult with an advanced solid tumor such as melanoma, head and neck, liver or kidney cancer. The CDR3 region has the DNA TGTGCCAGCAGCTCCGGGGCCCCCTACGAGCAGTACTTC. It codes for CASSSGAPYEQYF.